The present TCR beta chain was sequenced within a study of T cell changes during pregnancy in multiple sclerosis. The length of the CDR3 is 14 residues. Per germline, CDR1 KGHSH and CDR2 LQKENI. V was trimmed by 4 bases and J by 9 bases, leaving 19 bases between them. Assay: immunoSEQ multiplex PCR; the TCRdb copy retains only in-frame clones and omits some. The sample holds 60,000 or so clones, 75% to 95% seen once. The receptor comes from a female donor with multiple sclerosis, enrolled in a pregnancy study. The gene calls are TRBV18 and TRBJ2-7; a possible D gene is TRBD2 (6 bases). This sample comprised peripheral blood, obtained before pregnancy. The CDR3 loop reads CASSRDSFIGRQYF. In DNA, the CDR3 is TGTGCCAGCTCACGCGACAGCTTCATCGGGAGGCAGTACTTC.